A single sample gave rise to the 32 T cell receptor beta chains below, sequenced in a study of T cell responses to AZD1222 COVID-19 vaccine. TCRdb's table, derived via immunoSEQ multiplex PCR, lists solely in-frame clones and lacks some. The sample carries about 210,000 clones, around 92% recorded once. The specimen comprised peripheral blood, sampled on day 0 of AZD1222 vaccination. Every receptor here comes from an adult in good health.

CDR3 sequence: CASSPRFMEGSEAFF. In DNA form, the CDR3 reads TGTGCCAGCTCACCACGGTTCATGGAGGGTAGCGAAGCTTTCTTT. The chain carries TRBV18 and TRBJ1-1, with D uncertain. This CDR3 is built from 15 residues. In germline, CDR1 is KGHSH, CDR2 LQKENI. Trimming cost V 1 base and J 8 bases, with 17 bases left between them.

CDR3 residues: CASSPGILGNTEAFF. The CDR3 coding sequence is TGTGCCAGCTCACCGGGGATCTTAGGGAACACTGAAGCTTTCTTT. V is TRBV18 and J is TRBJ1-1; the D is unclear. The CDR3 extends over 15 amino acids. CDR1 is KGHSH, CDR2 LQKENI, per germline. Between the trimmed V and J ends, which lost 3 bases and 1 base, there was a span of 12 bases.

The J gene is TRBJ2-7, the V gene TRBV29-1, with 8 bases identical to TRBD1. The CDR3 is 14 residues long. Trimming cost V 4 bases and J 0 bases; bases outside gene matches: 5. CDR1 and CDR2 from the germline V gene are SQVTM and ANQGSEA. The CDR3 reads CSVGQGLNSYEQYF. Written as DNA, the CDR3 is TGCAGCGTTGGACAGGGGCTCAACTCCTACGAGCAGTACTTC.

The V and J genes are TRBV6-6 and TRBJ2-1; 9 bases match TRBD1. CDR1 and CDR2 from the germline V gene are MNHNY and SVGAGI (reference sequence). V shed 6 bases, J shed 6 bases, and the junction held 21 bases outside the gene matches. The CDR3 extends over 19 amino acids. The CDR3 region is CASRRMGQGWAGFPNEQFF. CDR3 nucleotide sequence: TGTGCCAGCAGACGAATGGGACAGGGATGGGCTGGGTTCCCCAATGAGCAGTTCTTC.

The chain carries TRBV28 and TRBJ1-5; 7 bases map to TRBD1. There are 14 residues in the CDR3. Germline CDR1 MDHEN, CDR2 SYDVKM. V trimming: 6 bases; J trimming: 3 bases; junction bases outside the gene matches: 5. CDR3 loop: CASSRQGPNQPQHF. The CDR3 region has the DNA TGTGCCAGCAGCCGACAGGGCCCCAATCAGCCCCAGCATTTT.

The CDR3 sequence: CASSQRTSGAYEQYF. As DNA, the CDR3 is TGTGCCAGCAGCCAGCGGACTAGCGGTGCCTACGAGCAGTACTTC. The rearrangement joins TRBV3-1 (or the pseudogene TRBV3-2) to TRBJ2-7; 10 bases agree with TRBD2. The CDR3 totals 15 residues. V shed 3 bases, J shed 2 bases, and the junction held 4 bases outside the gene matches. The germline V gene encodes CDR1 LGHDT and CDR2 YNNKEL (reference sequence).

The chain links TRBV19 to TRBJ2-5, with D possibly being TRBD2 (5 bases). CDR1 and CDR2 from the germline V gene are LNHDA and SQIVND (reference sequence). The CDR3 runs 16 residues. V was shortened by 3 bases and J by 4 bases, with 18 bases between the two germline ends. The CDR3 nucleotides are TGTGCCAGTAGTATCACCGGGAACCCAGTGGGAGAGACCCAGTACTTC. This translates into CASSITGNPVGETQYF.

The chain combines TRBV3-1 (or the pseudogene TRBV3-2) with TRBJ2-1; 11 nucleotides match TRBD2. Germline loops: CDR1 LGHDT, CDR2 YNNKEL (reference sequence). V gave up 5 bases and J gave up 4 bases; unmatched junction bases: 4. The CDR3 runs 15 residues. CDR3: CASSSTSGGYNEQFF. CDR3 coding DNA: TGTGCCAGCAGCTCCACTAGCGGGGGTTACAATGAGCAGTTCTTC.

CDR3 sequence (DNA): TGTGCCAGCAGCCCGGGGACTAGCGGGGGGGCGATGGGCAATGAGCAGTTCTTC. Protein: CASSPGTSGGAMGNEQFF. This rearrangement joins TRBV4-2 to TRBJ2-1; 16 bases are shared with TRBD2. The CDR3 has 18 residues. Germline V gene sequence: CDR1 LGHNA, CDR2 YNFKEQ. The J segment lost 6 bases and the V segment lost 4 bases, leaving 9 bases of the junction unmatched.

The gene calls are TRBV27 and TRBJ1-6; D uncertain. The V end lost 3 bases, the J end lost 8 bases, and 14 bases lay between the germline ends. The germline CDR1 and CDR2 sequences are MNHEY and SMNVEV (reference sequence). The CDR3 length is 15 residues. This CDR3 reads CASSFLEGLHSPLHF. The DNA of the CDR3 is TGTGCCAGCAGTTTCCTGGAGGGTTTACATTCACCCCTCCACTTT.

The chain carries TRBV30 and TRBJ1-5; D uncertain. Per the germline V gene, CDR1 is GTSNPN and CDR2 is SVGIG (reference sequence). Trimming left V 2 bases short and J 2 bases short, with 16 bases between. The CDR3 is 16 residues long. The CDR3 sequence is CAWSLGFPGGNQPQHF. CDR3 DNA sequence: TGTGCCTGGAGTTTGGGCTTCCCTGGGGGCAATCAGCCCCAGCATTTT.

This clone was counted a single time. The rearrangement links TRBV7-9 to TRBJ2-5, with 12 positions matching TRBD2. The germline gives CDR1 SEHNR, CDR2 FQNEAQ (reference sequence). J was trimmed by 5 bases and V by 2 bases; bases with no gene match: 6. CDR3 size: 16 residues. The CDR3 DNA sequence: TGTGCCAGCAGCTTATCTAGCGGGGGGGCGATGGAGACCCAGTACTTC. It yields the protein CASSLSSGGAMETQYF.

This rearrangement joins TRBV19 to TRBJ1-2, with TRBD1 matching over 7 bases. The CDR3 contains 13 residues. Per the germline V gene, CDR1 is LNHDA and CDR2 is SQIVND (reference sequence). V lost 6 bases, J lost 4 bases, and 5 bases stayed unmatched. The CDR3, as DNA: TGTGCCAGTAGACTTAGGGACAGCTATGGCTACACCTTC. This sequence encodes CASRLRDSYGYTF.

This clone was detected once. This chain links TRBV11-2 with TRBJ1-4; 7 bases are a match to TRBD1. This CDR3 comprises 15 residues. Germline V gene lookup returns CDR1 SGHAT and CDR2 FQNNGV. The V segment lost 3 bases and the J segment 0 bases; nucleotides outside the gene matches: 1. CDR3 protein: CASSLGQTTNEKLFF. The DNA of the CDR3 is TGTGCCAGCAGCTTGGGACAGACAACTAATGAAAAACTGTTTTTT.

This rearrangement joins TRBV7-9 to TRBJ1-1; 8 bases line up with TRBD1. This CDR3 has 16 residues. Germline trimming cut 5 bases from V and 0 bases from J; bases unmatched to any gene: 8. Germline V gene sequence: CDR1 SEHNR, CDR2 FQNEAQ (reference sequence). CDR3 sequence reads: CASSQPDRGVNTEAFF. CDR3 nucleotide sequence: TGTGCCAGCAGCCAGCCCGACAGGGGTGTGAACACTGAAGCTTTCTTT. The complete variable domain, with remaining parts taken from reference TRBV7-9 and TRBJ1-1, reads DTGVSQNPRHKITKRGQNVTFRCDPISEHNRLYWYRQTLGQGPEFLTYFQNEAQLEKSRLLSDRFSAERPKGSFSTLEIQRTEQGDSAMYLCASSQPDRGVNTEAFFGQGTRLTVV.

This chain joins TRBV7-9 and TRBJ1-1, with D perhaps TRBD1 (6 bases). The germline gives CDR1 SEHNR, CDR2 FQNEAQ (reference sequence). Between the trimmed V and J ends, which lost 0 bases and 3 bases, there was a span of 17 bases. The CDR3 covers 17 residues. The CDR3 nucleotides read TGTGCCAGCAGCTTAGCGGGGTGGACAGACTTAGACACTGAAGCTTTCTTT. It is translated as CASSLAGWTDLDTEAFF.

The gene calls are TRBV10-1 and TRBJ1-2; 10 nucleotides match TRBD1. This CDR3 has 14 residues. V gave up 0 bases and J gave up 7 bases; unmatched junction bases: 2. Looked up from germline, CDR1 is WNHNN and CDR2 is SYGVQD (reference sequence). The CDR3 protein is CASSESRTGGGYTF. The CDR3 DNA is TGCGCCAGCAGTGAGTCCAGGACAGGGGGTGGCTACACCTTC.

The J gene is TRBJ2-7, the V gene TRBV21-1; the D call in the table, TRBD1, was not verified against the DNA. TRBV21-1 is a listed pseudogene. The CDR3 is 16 amino acids. The CDR3 nucleotides read TGTGCCAGCAGTTCACCACAGGGCGAGATCTCCTACGAGCAGTACTTC. The encoded protein is CASSSPQGEISYEQYF.

The chain links TRBV19 to TRBJ2-1, with 8 bases matching TRBD1. The CDR3 loop spans 15 amino acids. Trimming cost V 7 bases and J 6 bases; bases outside gene matches: 11. Germline CDR1 LNHDA, CDR2 SQIVND (reference sequence). The CDR3 DNA sequence: TGTGCCAGTACCTCGTTGGACAGGGATCGCAATGAGCAGTTCTTC. It translates to CASTSLDRDRNEQFF.

J is TRBJ2-7 and V is TRBV7-8, with unresolved D. Germline CDR1 is SGHVS and CDR2 is FQNEAQ. Trimming took 8 bases from V and 7 from J, leaving 15 bases between them. This CDR3 comprises 12 residues. Here the CDR3 DNA reads TGTGCCAGCTCCCGGCTATTGGGGGAGCAGTACTTC. Translating gives CASSRLLGEQYF.

The chain combines TRBV2 with TRBJ2-7; D is unresolved. The CDR3 totals 10 residues. CDR1 and CDR2 from the germline V gene are SNHLY and FYNNEI. V lost 7 bases and J 4 bases, leaving 5 bases between the germline ends. DNA of the CDR3: TGTGCCAGCAATATGTACGAGCAGTACTTC. The encoded protein is CASNMYEQYF.

The genes are TRBV5-1 and TRBJ1-3, with TRBD1 identical over 8 bases. The V and J ends lost 4 bases and 3 bases, in that order; junction bases with no gene match: 6. The CDR3 consists of 15 residues. Germline values: CDR1 SGHRS, CDR2 YFSETQ. This CDR3 is CASSPRTGYGNTIYF. The CDR3 region has the DNA TGCGCCAGCAGCCCACGGACAGGGTATGGAAACACCATATATTTT.

This chain uses TRBV3-1 (or the pseudogene TRBV3-2) with TRBJ1-6; possible D gene TRBD1, 6 bases. The CDR3 is 14 residues long. V lost 4 bases and J 5 bases, leaving 9 bases between the germline ends. Germline V gene sequence: CDR1 LGHDT, CDR2 YNNKEL (reference sequence). CDR3 bases: TGTGCCAGCAGCCTTGGACAGAATAATTCACCCCTCCACTTT. This translates into CASSLGQNNSPLHF.

V is TRBV19 and J is TRBJ1-2, with D possibly TRBD1 on 5 matching bases. V shed 5 bases and J shed 1 base, with 17 bases lying between them. The CDR3 is 16 amino acids. Germline-derived CDR1 and CDR2 are LNHDA and SQIVND (reference sequence). CDR3 region: CASSWAGNVGNYGYTF. Written as DNA, the CDR3 is TGTGCCAGTAGTTGGGCAGGGAATGTTGGTAACTATGGCTACACCTTC.

This clone was picked up a small number of times. The chain has TRBV4-2 and TRBJ1-2; D may be TRBD1 (6 bases). The CDR3 runs to 17 residues. With 1 base removed from V and 6 bases from J, the gap between germline ends came to 21 bases. The germline CDR1 and CDR2 sequences are LGHNA and YNFKEQ. This CDR3 reads CASSQAGSHTGRHGYTF. In DNA, the CDR3 is TGTGCCAGCAGCCAAGCCGGATCCCACACAGGGAGGCATGGCTACACCTTC.

The rearrangement joins TRBV27 to TRBJ1-6; 7 bases are a match to TRBD1. Germline V gene sequence: CDR1 MNHEY, CDR2 SMNVEV (reference sequence). Trimming took 3 bases from V and 10 from J; bases not matched to a gene: 6. The CDR3 runs to 14 residues. This chain's CDR3 is CASSLKSGGSPLHF. Written as DNA, the CDR3 is TGTGCCAGCAGTTTGAAATCAGGGGGATCACCCCTCCACTTT.

The chain is built from TRBV5-6 and TRBJ2-1; 8 positions match TRBD1. Per germline, CDR1 SGHDT and CDR2 YYEEEE. This CDR3 has 15 residues. The V and J ends lost 0 bases and 4 bases, in that order; junction bases with no gene match: 3. In DNA form, the CDR3 reads TGTGCCAGCAGCTTGGAAAGGACAGGGTACAATGAGCAGTTCTTC. Its translation: CASSLERTGYNEQFF. Full variable domain (missing parts from reference TRBV5-6 and TRBJ2-1): DAGVTQSPTHLIKTRGQQVTLRCSPKSGHDTVSWYQQALGQGPQFIFQYYEEEERQRGNFPDRFSGHQFPNYSSELNVNALLLGDSALYLCASSLERTGYNEQFFGPGTRLTVL.

V and J are TRBV7-9 and TRBJ2-7; D not resolved. This CDR3 comprises 13 residues. V was clipped by 2 bases and J by 5 bases, with 10 bases between them. Germline assignment: CDR1 SEHNR and CDR2 FQNEAQ (reference sequence). CDR3 sequence reads: CASSLWIYDEQYF. CDR3 DNA sequence: TGTGCCAGCAGCTTATGGATCTACGACGAGCAGTACTTC. Together with reference TRBV7-9 and TRBJ2-7, the CDR3 gives the full variable domain: DTGVSQNPRHKITKRGQNVTFRCDPISEHNRLYWYRQTLGQGPEFLTYFQNEAQLEKSRLLSDRFSAERPKGSFSTLEIQRTEQGDSAMYLCASSLWIYDEQYFGPGTRLTVT.

This chain joins TRBV4-2 and TRBJ1-6; TRBD1 matches 8 bases. The germline CDR1 and CDR2 sequences are LGHNA and YNFKEQ. CDR3 size: 17 residues. Trimming cost V 1 base and J 4 bases; bases outside gene matches: 6. The CDR3 region has the DNA TGTGCCAGCAGCCAAGCCACCCAGGGGGCTTATAATTCACCCCTCCACTTT. Its protein is CASSQATQGAYNSPLHF.

This rearrangement joins TRBV21-1 to TRBJ1-3. TRBV21-1 is deemed a pseudogene. The CDR3 length is 18 residues. The CDR3 is CASSKVSTTKSSGNTIYF. The CDR3 bases are TGTGCCAGCAGCAAAGTCTCAACAACTAAGAGCTCTGGAAACACCATATATTTT.

The chain joins TRBV10-2 to TRBJ2-7; D is perhaps TRBD1 or TRBD2 (5 bases each). CDR1 is WSHSY, CDR2 SAAADI, per germline. Deletions cut 3 bases from V and 8 bases from J, with 17 bases between. The CDR3 runs to 14 residues. CDR3 sequence (DNA): TGCGCCAGCAGTGATCGTGGGGGTCTACGAAAGCAGTACTTC. Protein sequence: CASSDRGGLRKQYF.

The chain recombines TRBV5-4 with TRBJ2-2; D ambiguous. Between the trimmed V and J ends, which lost 4 bases and 7 bases, there was a span of 11 bases. Germline loops: CDR1 SGHNT, CDR2 YYREEE (reference sequence). The CDR3 totals 13 residues. Written as DNA, the CDR3 is TGTGCCAGCAGCATTCCCCCACTCGGGGAGCTGTTTTTT. Amino acid sequence: CASSIPPLGELFF. Looking up the rest from reference TRBV5-4 and TRBJ2-2 gives the full variable domain: ETGVTQSPTHLIKTRGQQVTLRCSSQSGHNTVSWYQQALGQGPQFIFQYYREEENGRGNFPPRFSGLQFPNYSSELNVNALELDDSALYLCASSIPPLGELFFGEGSRLTVL.